The present T cell receptor (beta chain) was sequenced within a study of OX40 agonist ivuxolimab in advanced cancers. Study-wide context: In this cohort, patients received ivuxolimab, an agonistic anti-OX40 (CD134) antibody. Study observations and caveats: Both CD4+ and CD8+ T cell populations in blood had undergone clonal expansion by week 6 at 0.1 to 3.0 mg/kg.

Repertoires were generated with immunoSEQ multiplex PCR, while TCRdb's copy carries only in-frame clones and drops some. The sample lists 65,000 to 95,000 clones, 80% to 90% seen once, with about 0.2% in the top ten. J was trimmed by 6 bases and V by 0 bases; bases with no gene match: 5. The germline gives CDR1 MNHEY, CDR2 SMNVEV (reference sequence). The CDR3 is 16 residues long. In regard to this clone: The antigen is not known.

Sample: CD4+ or CD8+ T cells sorted from blood, taken in a trial of the OX40 agonist ivuxolimab. The J gene is TRBJ2-5, the V gene TRBV27; the match to TRBD1 covers 12 bases. The TCR sequence derives from an adult with an advanced solid tumor such as melanoma, head and neck, liver or kidney cancer. The CDR3 DNA is TGTGCCAGCAGTTTATCGCGGGGACAGGGGGCAAAGACCCAGTACTTC. Amino acid sequence: CASSLSRGQGAKTQYF.